What follows are 28 T cell receptor beta chains derived from one specimen sequenced in a study of cytomegalovirus exposure and HLA in healthy donors. Primers included in the PCR were 60 Vbeta and 13 Jbeta primers. The data were produced by immunoSEQ multiplex PCR, yet TCRdb's version contains in-frame clones alone and is incomplete. The sample gives 120,000 or so clones, roughly two thirds of which show up once; around 1.6% is in the top ten. Sample: PBMCs. Source of these receptors: a man younger than 45 in good health and CMV-seropositive.

V is TRBV4-1 and J is TRBJ1-5; D ambiguous. The ends were cut back, 6 bases at V and 0 bases at J, with 9 bases in the middle. This CDR3 has 14 residues. Per germline, CDR1 MGHRA and CDR2 YSYEKL. This CDR3 reads CASRAEYSNQPQHF. In DNA, the CDR3 is TGCGCCAGCAGAGCGGAATATAGCAATCAGCCCCAGCATTTT.

This chain links TRBV28 with TRBJ2-7; 10 positions match TRBD2. With V trimmed by 4 bases and J by 3 bases, 15 bases remained unmatched. Germline V CDR1 and CDR2: MDHEN, SYDVKM. CDR3 size: 18 residues. The CDR3 DNA is TGTGCCAGCAGTTCCCAGCAACCAGCGGGAGGGCCTTTCTACGAGCAGTACTTC. Protein sequence: CASSSQQPAGGPFYEQYF.

The chain recombines TRBV7-9 with TRBJ2-1; 13 bases are shared with TRBD2. J gave up 8 bases and V 1 base, and 11 bases lay outside the gene matches. The CDR3 extends over 18 amino acids. Germline V lookup: CDR1 SEHNR, CDR2 FQNEAQ (reference sequence). The CDR3 region has the DNA TGTGCCAGCAGCTTAGGGAGACTAGCGGGAGGTGTTTGGGATGAGCAGTTCTTC. Translated: CASSLGRLAGGVWDEQFF.

The chain joins TRBV4-2 to TRBJ2-1, with 8 bases fitting TRBD1. The J segment lost 7 bases and the V segment lost 2 bases, leaving 13 bases of the junction unmatched. Germline CDR1 LGHNA, CDR2 YNFKEQ. This CDR3 has 17 residues. As DNA, the CDR3 is TGTGCCAGCAGCCAACGACAGGCCGGGACAGGAGAAAATGAGCAGTTCTTC. Encoded protein: CASSQRQAGTGENEQFF.

The J gene is TRBJ2-1, the V gene TRBV10-2; 7 nucleotides line up with TRBD2. The CDR3 totals 16 residues. The V gene's germline CDR1 is WSHSY and CDR2 SAAADI. J was trimmed by 2 bases and V by 1 base; bases with no gene match: 5. CDR3 sequence (DNA): TGCGCCAGCAGTGAGTTCGGGGGGAGCGCCTACAATGAGCAGTTCTTC. Its protein product is CASSEFGGSAYNEQFF.

CDR3 DNA: TGTGCCAGCAGCTTGGCTCTCACAGGGAGGGTCGGTTATGGCTACACCTTC. Translating gives CASSLALTGRVGYGYTF. The chain carries TRBV5-5 and TRBJ1-2, with TRBD1 as a possible D gene (6 bases). Germline lookup yields CDR1 SGHKS and CDR2 YYEKEE (reference sequence). CDR3 length: 17 residues. V was pared by 0 bases and J by 5 bases, with 20 bases between.

This clone has a single count. The chain joins TRBV5-8 to TRBJ1-1, with TRBD1 matching over 8 bases. CDR3 length: 14 amino acids. The germline gives CDR1 SGHTS, CDR2 YDEGEE. After removal of 1 base from V and 5 bases from J, the junction contained 4 bases not matched to a gene. The CDR3 region is CASSLQGARTEAFF. CDR3 DNA sequence: TGTGCCAGCAGCTTGCAGGGGGCAAGGACTGAAGCTTTCTTT. Combining the CDR3 with reference TRBV5-8 and TRBJ1-1 gives the whole variable domain EAGVTQSPTHLIKTRGQQATLRCSPISGHTSVYWYQQALGLGLQFLLWYDEGEERNRGNFPPRFSGRQFPNYSSELNVNALELEDSALYLCASSLQGARTEAFFGQGTRLTVV.

There are a few counts of this clone. The chain joins TRBV15 to TRBJ1-1; TRBD1 matches 7 bases. Germline CDR1 LNHNV, CDR2 YYDKDF (reference sequence). With 1 base clipped from V and 3 bases from J, the junction kept 5 bases outside the gene matches. The CDR3 spans 15 residues. The CDR3 here is CATSRVSGGYTEAFF. The CDR3 nucleotides are TGTGCCACCAGCAGAGTTTCAGGGGGTTACACTGAAGCTTTCTTT.

This chain uses TRBV9 with TRBJ2-1; tentative D call: TRBD1 (5 bases). The germline V gene has CDR1 SGDLS and CDR2 YYNGEE. V lost 5 bases, J lost 0 bases, and 9 bases lay in between. The CDR3 has 14 residues. In DNA, the CDR3 is TGTGCCAGCAGACAGGTCAGCTCCTACAATGAGCAGTTCTTC. Translating gives CASRQVSSYNEQFF. The full variable domain, in which reference TRBV9 and TRBJ2-1 provide the parts outside the CDR3, is DSGVTQTPKHLITATGQRVTLRCSPRSGDLSVYWYQQSLDQGLQFLIQYYNGEERAKGNILERFSAQQFPDLHSELNLSSLELGDSALYFCASRQVSSYNEQFFGPGTRLTVL.

The chain has TRBV6-5 and TRBJ1-6; 7 bases fit TRBD1. This CDR3 has 15 residues. Germline-derived CDR1 and CDR2 are MNHEY and SVGAGI. The V gene end was trimmed by 6 bases and the J gene end by 7 bases; junction bases not matched to a gene: 9. This chain's CDR3 is CASRRSDRRNSPLHF. CDR3 coding DNA: TGTGCCAGCAGAAGGTCGGACAGGAGAAATTCACCCCTCCACTTT.

This chain connects TRBV5-1 to TRBJ2-3, with D possibly TRBD1 on 5 matching bases. Per the germline V gene, CDR1 is SGHRS and CDR2 is YFSETQ. CDR3 length equals 15 residues. Trimming left V 7 bases short and J 5 bases short, with 20 bases between. The CDR3 nucleotides read TGCGCCAGCTCTACGGACGGCAGGGTGAGAGATACGCAGTATTTT. Translated: CASSTDGRVRDTQYF. Full variable domain (missing parts from reference TRBV5-1 and TRBJ2-3): KAGVTQTPRYLIKTRGQQVTLSCSPISGHRSVSWYQQTPGQGLQFLFEYFSETQRNKGNFPGRFSGRQFSNSRSEMNVSTLELGDSALYLCASSTDGRVRDTQYFGPGTRLTVL.

The CDR3 reads CASSPTGFTEAFF. The DNA for the CDR3 is TGTGCCAGCAGCCCAACAGGGTTTACTGAAGCTTTCTTT. The J gene is TRBJ1-1, the V gene TRBV7-9; D might be TRBD1 (6 bases). With 5 bases removed from V and 5 bases from J, the gap between germline ends came to 12 bases. CDR1 SEHNR and CDR2 FQNEAQ come from the germline V gene (reference sequence). This CDR3 contains 13 residues. Full variable domain (remainder filled in from reference TRBV7-9 and TRBJ1-1): DTGVSQNPRHKITKRGQNVTFRCDPISEHNRLYWYRQTLGQGPEFLTYFQNEAQLEKSRLLSDRFSAERPKGSFSTLEIQRTEQGDSAMYLCASSPTGFTEAFFGQGTRLTVV.

The chain links TRBV7-8 to TRBJ2-7, with a tentative D call TRBD2 (5 bases). V lost 1 base and J 7 bases, leaving 11 bases between the germline ends. The CDR3 has 13 amino acids. Germline CDR1 reads SGHVS; CDR2 reads FQNEAQ. CDR3 coding DNA: TGTGCCAGCAGCTTAGGATGGGGAGATGAGCAGTACTTC. This sequence encodes CASSLGWGDEQYF.

The chain has TRBV5-1 and TRBJ2-2; 7 bases map to TRBD2. This CDR3 has 16 residues. The ends lost 6 bases at V and 1 base at J; junction bases unmatched: 9. Per the germline V gene, CDR1 is SGHRS and CDR2 is YFSETQ. CDR3 residues: CASKGQASGNTGELFF. The CDR3 DNA sequence: TGCGCCAGCAAGGGGCAGGCTAGCGGGAACACCGGGGAGCTGTTTTTT.

The table lists this clone with a few counts. V is TRBV9 and J is TRBJ2-5, with 8 bases lining up with TRBD2. V lost 4 bases, J lost 5 bases, and 4 bases stayed unmatched. CDR1 is SGDLS and CDR2 is YYNGEE in the germline V gene. CDR3 length: 13 residues. The CDR3 loop reads CASSMTGGETQYF. As DNA, the CDR3 is TGTGCCAGCAGCATGACGGGGGGGGAGACCCAGTACTTC.

The chain combines TRBV19 with TRBJ1-5; 7 bases are shared with TRBD1. The CDR3 contains 14 residues. With V trimmed by 4 bases and J by 4 bases, 4 bases remained unmatched. Germline-derived CDR1 and CDR2 are LNHDA and SQIVND (reference sequence). The CDR3 DNA reads TGTGCCAGTAGTAGGGGGACAGCAAATCAGCCCCAGCATTTT. It translates to CASSRGTANQPQHF.

This clone was seen once. The gene calls are TRBV14 and TRBJ2-7; 9 bases map to TRBD1. The CDR3 totals 14 residues. V lost 2 bases to trimming and J lost 3 bases; unmatched junction nucleotides: 2. Germline-derived CDR1 and CDR2 are SGHDN and FVKESK. The CDR3 is CASSQYRGRYEQYF. The DNA for the CDR3 is TGTGCCAGCAGCCAATACAGGGGGCGCTACGAGCAGTACTTC.

The chain carries TRBV2 and TRBJ2-5, with TRBD2 matching 9 bases. Germline CDR1 and CDR2: SNHLY and FYNNEI. V lost 8 bases, J lost 4 bases, and 5 bases stayed unmatched. CDR3 size: 13 residues. The CDR3 DNA is TGTGCCAGCTTAGGACTAGCGAGAGAGACCCAGTACTTC. As protein: CASLGLARETQYF.

This chain connects TRBV19 to TRBJ1-1; tentatively, D is TRBD1 (5 bases). The CDR3 is made up of 15 amino acids. V was clipped by 3 bases and J by 1 base, with 12 bases between them. Germline CDR1 LNHDA, CDR2 SQIVND (reference sequence). CDR3 region: CASSIGGHPNTEAFF. The CDR3 nucleotides read TGTGCCAGTAGTATCGGCGGACATCCGAACACTGAAGCTTTCTTT.

This clone was seen only a few times. The genes are TRBV6-5 and TRBJ2-5, with D perhaps TRBD1 (6 bases). Germline values: CDR1 MNHEY, CDR2 SVGAGI. The CDR3 has 14 amino acids. Trimming stripped 6 bases from V and 5 bases from J, with 16 bases between. CDR3 region: CASRYHREWETQYF. The CDR3 DNA reads as TGTGCCAGCAGGTACCACAGGGAATGGGAGACCCAGTACTTC.

The CDR3 coding sequence is TGTGCCAGCAGTGCCCAGGGGGCATTGGGCCCATATGGCTACACCTTC. Amino acid sequence: CASSAQGALGPYGYTF. This chain joins TRBV27 and TRBJ1-2; 8 bases fit TRBD1. CDR1 is MNHEY, CDR2 SMNVEV, per germline (reference sequence). Losses at the gene ends were 5 bases for V and 5 bases for J; bases not matched to a gene: 13. The CDR3 consists of 16 residues.

V and J are TRBV5-5 and TRBJ2-1, with 11 bases identical to TRBD2. The CDR3 length is 15 residues. Trimming at V came to 0 bases and at J to 10 bases, leaving 6 bases not matched to a gene. CDR1 is SGHKS and CDR2 is YYEKEE in the germline V gene (reference sequence). This CDR3 reads CASSLDLAGGLEQFF. The CDR3 DNA reads as TGTGCCAGCAGCTTGGATCTAGCGGGAGGACTGGAGCAGTTCTTC.

The chain joins TRBV5-4 to TRBJ2-3; TRBD1 aligns across 9 bases. Trimming at V came to 3 bases and at J to 1 base, leaving 3 bases not matched to a gene. The germline CDR1 and CDR2 sequences are SGHNT and YYREEE (reference sequence). This CDR3 comprises 15 residues. CDR3 sequence reads: CASSSRQGGTDTQYF. In nucleotides, the CDR3 is TGTGCCAGCAGCTCGAGACAGGGGGGCACAGATACGCAGTATTTT.

The J gene is TRBJ2-7, the V gene TRBV5-1; 9 bases are a match to TRBD1. Trimming removed 4 bases from V and 2 bases from J; junction bases left unmatched: 7. The CDR3 is 15 amino acids. Germline V gives CDR1 SGHRS, CDR2 YFSETQ. As DNA, the CDR3 is TGCGCCAGCAGCGACCCGACAGGGGGGCCCTACGAGCAGTACTTC. It yields the protein CASSDPTGGPYEQYF.

J is TRBJ1-5 and V is TRBV7-2, with 7 nucleotides matching TRBD1. V gave up 3 bases and J gave up 7 bases; unmatched junction bases: 3. This CDR3 spans 13 amino acids. Germline V lookup: CDR1 SGHTA, CDR2 FQGNSA. The CDR3 DNA reads TGTGCCAGCAGCTTCTCAGGGGGACAGCCCCAGCATTTT. As protein: CASSFSGGQPQHF.

The chain is built from TRBV6-6 and TRBJ1-1, with 9 bases aligning to TRBD1. This CDR3 is 15 amino acids long. The trim removed 2 bases at V and 5 bases at J, leaving 6 bases unmatched. Germline V CDR1 and CDR2: MNHNY, SVGAGI (reference sequence). The DNA for the CDR3 is TGTGCCAGCAGTTACAAGACAGGGGGGAATACTGAAGCTTTCTTT. Its protein product is CASSYKTGGNTEAFF.

The chain has TRBV5-1 and TRBJ2-1, with D tentatively TRBD2 (6 bases). With 0 bases removed from V and 6 bases from J, the gap between germline ends came to 19 bases. This CDR3 has 17 amino acids. Germline CDR1 SGHRS, CDR2 YFSETQ. CDR3 loop: CASSLAPGDPKGNEQFF. In nucleotides, the CDR3 is TGCGCCAGCAGCTTGGCTCCGGGGGACCCCAAAGGCAATGAGCAGTTCTTC.

The chain combines TRBV5-6 with TRBJ1-6; 9 nucleotides agree with TRBD1. Looked up from germline, CDR1 is SGHDT and CDR2 is YYEEEE. Trimming removed 5 bases from V and 10 bases from J; junction bases left unmatched: 7. The CDR3 spans 14 residues. The CDR3 sequence: CASRYGQGLSPLHF. The CDR3 DNA reads TGTGCCAGCAGATACGGACAGGGGTTATCACCCCTCCACTTT. Full variable domain (rest looked up from reference TRBV5-6 and TRBJ1-6): DAGVTQSPTHLIKTRGQQVTLRCSPKSGHDTVSWYQQALGQGPQFIFQYYEEEERQRGNFPDRFSGHQFPNYSSELNVNALLLGDSALYLCASRYGQGLSPLHFGNGTRLTVT.